These 6 T cell receptor beta chains came from one sample sequenced in a study of CD8+CD57+ T cells in acquired aplastic anemia (dated by TCRdb to 2017 to 2018). Sequenced using an Illumina HiSeq 2000. Profiling of TCR beta VDJ combinations and CDR3 sequences used genomic DNA as the template. TCRdb trimmed public reads at Q25 via fastp, called clones via MiXCR and kept in-frame beta chains. Here each entry gathers all rows of one CDR3 protein and keeps the most common genes and DNA. The table for this sample lists tens of thousands of distinct CDR3 sequences; approximately 46% of them were counted only once. Around 63% of the sample lies in the top ten. The sequenced sample consisted of sorted CD4+, CD8+, or CD8+CD57+ T cells (not recorded which) from PBMCs. The receptors shown here come from a human donor in good health, serving as a control.

This clonotype was seen a few times. This sequence joins TRBV4-2 and TRBJ2-7; D unclear. The CDR3 has 15 amino acids. Germline CDR1 is LGHNA and CDR2 is YNFKEQ. V was trimmed by 1 base and J by 0 bases, leaving 10 bases between them. CDR3 DNA sequence: TGTGCCAGCAGCCAAGGTGAGAGTAACTCCTACGAGCAGTACTTC. This translates into CASSQGESNSYEQYF.

The chain has TRBV9 and TRBJ2-1; 11 bases fit TRBD2. V lost 4 bases to trimming and J lost 8 bases; unmatched junction nucleotides: 11. This CDR3 comprises 16 residues. The germline V gene has CDR1 SGDLS and CDR2 YYNGEE. The CDR3 loop is CASSPVAGGPRHEQFF. DNA of the CDR3: TGTGCCAGCAGCCCTGTAGCGGGAGGGCCTAGGCATGAGCAGTTCTTC.

This clonotype was seen ten or more times. The chain is built from TRBV6-5 and TRBJ2-1; D is uncertain. V was trimmed by 5 bases and J by 6 bases, leaving 11 bases between them. Germline-derived CDR1 and CDR2 are MNHEY and SVGAGI. The CDR3 contains 13 residues. CDR3 sequence (DNA): TGTGCCAGCAGTCCCACGCTCGGCAATGAGCAGTTCTTC. Translation gives CASSPTLGNEQFF.

This chain connects TRBV4-1 to TRBJ1-3, with 11 bases fitting TRBD1. Germline CDR1 is MGHRA and CDR2 is YSYEKL. This CDR3 has 16 amino acids. V lost 1 base, J lost 4 bases, and 3 bases stayed unmatched. The CDR3 loop reads CASSQVGTGGGNTIYF. The CDR3, as DNA: TGCGCCAGCAGCCAAGTTGGGACAGGGGGAGGAAACACCATATATTTT.

This clonotype was counted a few times. The V and J genes are TRBV6-6 and TRBJ2-2, with D uncertain. With 4 bases removed from V and 4 bases from J, the gap between germline ends came to 7 bases. Germline loops: CDR1 MNHNY, CDR2 SVGAGI (reference sequence). The length of the CDR3 is 13 residues. The DNA for the CDR3 is TGTGCCAGCAGTTCCCGAAGCACCGGGGAGCTGTTTTTT. Protein product: CASSSRSTGELFF.

This clonotype was found once. The chain employs TRBV9 and TRBJ2-5, with unresolved D. Trimming cost V 1 base and J 7 bases, with 5 bases left between them. Germline lookup yields CDR1 SGDLS and CDR2 YYNGEE. This CDR3 region has 11 residues. The CDR3 protein is CASSVSGTQYF. The CDR3 DNA sequence: TGTGCCAGCAGCGTATCCGGGACCCAGTACTTC.